The 17 T cell receptor beta chains reported below all come from one sample, sequenced in a study of beta chain features in type 1 diabetes. As every portion of the isolated RNA was reverse transcribed, the sequencing read expressed TCRB transcripts. Produced via immunoSEQ multiplex PCR; TCRdb's table is partial and in-frame only. The sample carries roughly 180,000 clones, 7% to 9% recorded once. For these TCRs, the target antigens are not known. The study's findings and limits: Type 1 diabetes patients had moderately but significantly shorter TCRB CDR3s in all four CD4+ subsets.

Sequences were obtained from central memory CD4+ T cells from blood. All receptors come from a young man with type 1 diabetes.

This clone occurred a few times. This chain connects TRBV27 to TRBJ2-1; 9 positions agree with TRBD2. V was clipped by 3 bases and J by 7 bases; unmatched bases: 7. In germline, CDR1 is MNHEY, CDR2 SMNVEV (reference sequence). This CDR3 comprises 15 residues. CDR3 DNA sequence: TGTGCCAGCAGTTTGGCGGGAGGGCCCTGGAATGAGCAGTTCTTC. Protein sequence: CASSLAGGPWNEQFF.

The chain recombines TRBV28 with TRBJ1-1, with 8 bases matching TRBD1. Germline lookup yields CDR1 MDHEN and CDR2 SYDVKM. The V and J ends lost 4 bases and 6 bases, in that order; junction bases with no gene match: 4. The length of the CDR3 is 13 residues. The CDR3 DNA reads TGTGCCAGCAGTTCGGACAGGGTCGCTGAAGCTTTCTTT. Residues: CASSSDRVAEAFF.

This clone was counted only a few times. This chain links TRBV4-3 with TRBJ2-6; TRBD2 might be the D (5 bases). V lost 3 bases and J 0 bases, leaving 18 bases between the germline ends. Germline V gives CDR1 LGHNA, CDR2 YSLEER. The CDR3 runs to 19 residues. The CDR3 spells CASSHENAGTFSGANVLTF. Here the CDR3 DNA reads TGCGCCAGCAGCCACGAAAACGCGGGCACATTCTCTGGGGCCAACGTCCTGACTTTC.

This clone was counted between two and nine times. The chain combines TRBV2 with TRBJ2-1, with 8 bases matching TRBD1. Germline trimming cut 5 bases from V and 9 bases from J; bases unmatched to any gene: 3. The CDR3 spans 12 residues. Germline V gene data show CDR1 as SNHLY and CDR2 as FYNNEI. In DNA form, the CDR3 reads TGTGCCAGCAGTCAGGGGGCGGGTGAGCAGTTCTTC. Residues: CASSQGAGEQFF.

This clone was picked up one time. V and J are TRBV10-3 and TRBJ1-3, with D possibly TRBD1 on 5 matching bases. This CDR3 region has 14 residues. Trimming pared 10 bases from V and 3 bases from J, leaving 16 bases between. Germline CDR1 reads ENHRY; CDR2 reads SYGVKD. CDR3 sequence reads: CATQGNGRGNTIYF. In DNA form, the CDR3 reads TGTGCCACCCAGGGTAACGGACGTGGAAACACCATATATTTT.

This clone turned up a few times. This chain uses TRBV6-4 with TRBJ1-5; tentative D call: TRBD1 (5 bases). V gave up 6 bases and J gave up 3 bases, with 12 bases separating them. Germline V gene sequence: CDR1 MRHNA, CDR2 SNTAGT. This CDR3 is built from 14 residues. In DNA form, the CDR3 reads TGTGCCAGCAGCCAAAGGGGCGACAATCAGCCCCAGCATTTT. Its translation is CASSQRGDNQPQHF.

On this clone: Germline and junction disagree at one end, which may indicate a read error. CDR3 sequence reads: CARSRGTGNTIYF. CDR3 DNA: TGTGCCCGGAGCAGGGGTACGGGAAACACCATATATTTT. The rearrangement uses TRBV30 and TRBJ1-3, with a possible D match to TRBD1 (6 bases). The CDR3 runs 13 residues. Germline V CDR1 and CDR2: GTSNPN, SVGIG (reference sequence).

This chain links TRBV28 with TRBJ2-4; perhaps TRBD2 as D (6 bases). The V end lost 5 bases, the J end lost 1 base, and 15 bases lay between the germline ends. The CDR3 length is 16 residues. Germline values: CDR1 MDHEN, CDR2 SYDVKM. CDR3 region: CASSPEDGGAKNIQYF. DNA of the CDR3: TGTGCCAGCAGTCCAGAGGATGGGGGGGCCAAAAACATTCAGTACTTC.

This clone was recorded a few times. This sequence joins TRBV28 and TRBJ2-7; perhaps TRBD1 as D (7 bases). Trimming stripped 6 bases from V and 3 bases from J, with 12 bases between. The germline V gene encodes CDR1 MDHEN and CDR2 SYDVKM. The CDR3 has 13 amino acids. DNA of the CDR3: TGTGCCAGCAGGGCGGGACAGAACTACGAGCAGTACTTC. Protein sequence: CASRAGQNYEQYF. Looking up the rest from reference TRBV28 and TRBJ2-7 gives the full variable domain: DVKVTQSSRYLVKRTGEKVFLECVQDMDHENMFWYRQDPGLGLRLIYFSYDVKMKEKGDIPEGYSVSREKKERFSLILESASTNQTSMYLCASRAGQNYEQYFGPGTRLTVT.

This chain joins TRBV30 and TRBJ2-3, with TRBD2 matching over 8 bases. CDR3 length: 15 amino acids. Per germline, CDR1 GTSNPN and CDR2 SVGIG (reference sequence). The junction had 7 bases not matched to a gene; V was cut back by 3 bases and J by 2 bases. The CDR3 DNA is TGTGCCTGGAGCCGAGGGCGGGGGGTCACAGATACGCAGTATTTT. Translating gives CAWSRGRGVTDTQYF.

This clone has just a few counts. Other nucleotide sequences in the sample specify the same CDR3. The DNA for the CDR3 is TGTGCCAGCAGTTTATACGGGGGGAACACTGAAGCTTTCTTT. Its protein is CASSLYGGNTEAFF. V is TRBV28 and J is TRBJ1-1, with D possibly being TRBD1 (5 bases). Germline V gives CDR1 MDHEN, CDR2 SYDVKM. V dropped 1 base and J dropped 1 base, with 7 bases sitting between them. CDR3 length equals 14 residues.

The V gene is TRBV25-1, the J gene TRBJ2-1, with D possibly matching TRBD2 (5 bases). The ends were cut back, 4 bases at V and 0 bases at J, with 7 bases in the middle. The CDR3 has 14 amino acids. The V gene's germline CDR1 is MGHDK and CDR2 SYGVNS. The CDR3 DNA reads as TGTGCCAGCAGTGGTGGGAGCTCCTACAATGAGCAGTTCTTC. It specifies CASSGGSSYNEQFF.

This clone occurred a few times. This chain links TRBV4-1 with TRBJ1-5, with 7 bases aligning to TRBD1. The V gene's germline CDR1 is MGHRA and CDR2 YSYEKL. The CDR3 totals 15 residues. Trimming cost V 4 bases and J 4 bases; bases outside gene matches: 7. CDR3 nucleotides: TGCGCCAGCAGCCTCTACAGGGGAGGTAATCAGCCCCAGCATTTT. Translated: CASSLYRGGNQPQHF.

This clone was observed a few times. This sequence joins TRBV4-3 and TRBJ1-2, with D unresolved. Per germline, CDR1 LGHNA and CDR2 YSLEER. The CDR3 runs to 15 residues. Trimming cost V 0 bases and J 4 bases, with 12 bases left between them. In nucleotides, the CDR3 is TGCGCCAGCAGCCAAGATGTTACGGGTTCCTATGGCTACACCTTC. It encodes CASSQDVTGSYGYTF.

There are a few counts of this clone. The chain has TRBV15 and TRBJ2-5; 11 bases are shared with TRBD1. V lost 5 bases and J lost 8; bases outside the gene matches: 10. Germline lookup yields CDR1 LNHNV and CDR2 YYDKDF (reference sequence). There are 15 residues in the CDR3. The CDR3 DNA sequence: TGTGCCACCAGCTCAAGGGACAGGGGGGCCGAAACCCAGTACTTC. Translation gives CATSSRDRGAETQYF.

This clone was counted between two and nine times. The rearrangement uses TRBV7-2 and TRBJ2-4; 9 positions agree with TRBD2. The CDR3 is 13 amino acids. From germline, CDR1 is SGHTA and CDR2 FQGNSA. The V segment lost 5 bases and the J segment 15 bases; nucleotides outside the gene matches: 11. The chain's CDR3 is CASSPSRGGAAYF. CDR3 DNA sequence: TGTGCCAGCAGCCCCTCGCGGGGGGGGGCGGCGTACTTC.

The gene calls are TRBV27 and TRBJ1-1; TRBD1 agrees at 10 bases. The CDR3 loop spans 15 amino acids. V gave up 3 bases and J gave up 8 bases; unmatched junction bases: 9. Germline CDR1 MNHEY, CDR2 SMNVEV (reference sequence). The DNA for the CDR3 is TGTGCCAGCAGTTTGTCACGGACAGGGGGTTTGGAAGCTTTCTTT. This translates into CASSLSRTGGLEAFF.